This T cell receptor beta chain was captured in a study of T cell clonality in common variable immunodeficiency. Study results and caveats: Repertoire-complication correlations in CVID were limited by patient heterogeneity. Fewer deletions and N-nucleotide insertions were reportedly seen in common variable immunodeficiency TCR beta sequences.

The assay was immunoSEQ multiplex PCR, and TCRdb's table has in-frame clones only and misses some. Singletons are absent from the sample, which has some 20,000 clones. This clone was detected a few times. Its antigen is still unknown. Blood came from CVID subjects not ill and not taking immunomodulatory or immunosuppressive medication. Heparinized whole blood, about 4.5 to 8.5 ml, came from each donor. Sequencing was done on a sample of peripheral blood mononuclear cells. This TCR was recovered from a human donor with common variable immunodeficiency.

Incomplete CDR3 DNA: TGCAGTGCTAAAGGGGACAGGGGGGTTCGCAATCAGCCC. It specifies CSAKGDRGVRNQP. The whole CDR3 reads CSAKGDRGVRNQPQHF. The gene calls are TRBV20-1 and TRBJ1-5; TRBD1 aligns across 11 bases. The read falls 3 residues short of the CDR3 end, and the missing part is taken from the germline J gene. The CDR3 covers 16 residues. V was clipped by 4 bases and J by 2 bases; unmatched bases: 7. From germline, CDR1 is DFQATT and CDR2 SNEGSKA (reference sequence).